The present T cell receptor beta chain was sequenced within a study of blood T cells in healthy people across ages. Study-level points and caveats: A greater number of naive CD4+ cells and higher diversity distinguished long-lived donors from aged donors.

Trimming left V 0 bases short and J 9 bases short, with 12 bases between. Germline V gene lookup returns CDR1 MNHEY and CDR2 SVGEGT. The CDR3 covers 15 residues. Remarks on this clonotype: Antigen: not known.

Using a J-beta primer mix together with a sample-barcoded 5' primer, a second PCR was run for about 7 to 12 cycles. TCRdb analysed the 5' RACE reads with MiXCR anew, one entry per CDR3 protein. The table includes 800,000 to 900,000 distinct CDR3 sequences, approximately 65% detected once. The source is a man aged 25-45 years in good health. The sample taken for sequencing was blood. The J gene is TRBJ1-6, the V gene TRBV6-2 or TRBV6-3, with D perhaps matching TRBD1 (6 bases). The CDR3 reads CASSYSRTETSPLHF. The CDR3, as DNA: TGTGCCAGCAGTTACTCGCGGACAGAAACTTCACCCCTCCACTTT.